This T cell receptor (beta chain) was profiled in a study of blood T cell repertoires in COVID-19 (dated by TCRdb to 2019 to 2021). Notes on the research overall: Samples from collaborators originated in the United States, Italy and Spain and spanned both the acute and convalescent phases of COVID-19. Samples came from the ongoing ImmuneRACE study (first 160 participants) plus 1,254 subjects from 6 global collaborators. Deeply sampled blood TCRbeta repertoires from subjects exposed to, actively infected with, or recovered from COVID-19 were included in the dataset. Where available, HLA class I and class II types were taken from metadata supplied by the sample provider and were not determined by assay-based typing. Sample metadata almost always included a de-identified subject ID, COVID-19 status, age in years and sex. The prospective study material was composed of cDNA or gDNA derived from T cells, B-cell-depleted T cells, or PBMCs. The repertoires were released in a freely available public database intended as a resource for research on the immune response to SARS-CoV-2. General study outcomes and caveats: The quantity of clinical and demographic metadata differed by source and by participant and was supplied without curation.

Participants in the prospective study were aged 18 to 89 years, lived in about two dozen United States geographic areas, and enrolled through a virtual design. In the prospective study, cohorts were assigned on the basis of participant-reported clinical history obtained from a screening survey and a study questionnaire. Recovered participants in ImmuneRACE Cohort 3 were defined as having two consecutive negative NP/OP PCR tests, clearance from a healthcare professional, or resolution of symptoms. Mobile phlebotomists in the prospective study collected whole blood, serum and a nasopharyngeal or oropharyngeal swab from every participant. Participants in the prospective study had the option to provide additional blood draws and questionnaires over a 2-month period. Before DNA extraction, prospective study blood samples were shipped either frozen or at room temperature. Trimming takes 4 bases off V and 3 bases off J; junction bases not matched to a gene: 5. The CDR3, from cysteine to phenylalanine, totals 14 residues. The kept DNA is CDR3 alone, 42 bases in frame from the first base. CDR1 and CDR2, per the germline V gene, are LGHNA and YNFKEQ.

TCRbeta CDR3 regions were amplified from genomic DNA using the immunoSEQ Assay, a bias-controlled multiplex PCR. In the paper's pipeline: Nucleated cell counts per sample were estimated from amplification of reference gene primers within the assay. Sequence reads were collapsed and filtered to measure the absolute abundance of every unique TCRbeta CDR3 rearrangement. For each sample, productive Simpson clonality was calculated as the square root of Simpson's diversity index over productive rearrangements. The table comes from immuneACCESS by way of TCRdb, which keeps in-frame sequences with V and J called. Part of the clones is missing from these tables; in studies checked, under half for an unresolved V gene and the rest for unknown reasons. The V and J calls and clone size come from that table; D and trimming were worked out from the DNA. The sample contains around 170,000 clones, 88% of them found a single time. The top ten clonotypes cover more than 8.5% of the sample.

At least ten counts were recorded for this clone. Its recognized antigen is unknown. Base qualities are not provided; no much larger clone lies one nucleotide away. Other DNA sequences in the sample encode the same CDR3. This sequence uses TRBV4-2 and TRBJ2-7; 8 bases in between match TRBD2. This TCR was recovered from a woman younger than 30 who had recovered from COVID-19. Sequenced sample: PBMCs or T cells enriched from blood (not recorded which). The CDR3 is CASSPTGGSYEQYF. The nucleotide sequence is given as TGTGCCAGCAGCCCGACGGGAGGGAGCTACGAGCAGTACTTC.